This is a list of T cell receptor beta chains from one sample in a study of T cell repertoires in cytomegalovirus infection. TCRdb independently ran MiXCR on the reads; one entry per CDR3 protein. In the table there are around 94,000 distinct CDR3 sequences, approximately 16% of which are singletons. Sequenced sample: PBMCs. The receptors were gathered from a human donor in good health (CMV status not recorded). Some clones in this sample may be carry-over from other donors' samples. CDR3s include the opening cysteine and the closing phenylalanine or tryptophan. A D gene is named only where the DNA matches it firmly. Size is stated for part of the rows, as once, few or many counts, or as a class when the clone is expanded.

abundance	v_gene	j_gene	d_gene	CDR3nt	CDR3aa
few	TRBV12-3/TRBV12-4	TRBJ1-2	-	TGTGCCAGCAGTTTAGGACATGACGGCTACACCTTC	CASSLGHDGYTF
-	TRBV20-1	TRBJ2-5	-	TGCAGTGCTGGGCCTGGAGAGACCCAGTACTTC	CSAGPGETQYF
many	TRBV6-2/TRBV6-3	TRBJ1-2	TRBD1	TGTGCCAGCAGTTCGGCCCGGGACAGGCGAAATGGCTACACCTTC	CASSSARDRRNGYTF
-	TRBV2	TRBJ2-3	TRBD2	TGTGCCAGCATTGCGGGGGGGCCGGCAGATACGCAGTATTTT	CASIAGGPADTQYF
few	TRBV7-3	TRBJ1-4	-	TGTGCCAACGAAGAGACCCCCGAAAGACTGTTTTTT	CANEETPERLFF
few	TRBV11-3	TRBJ2-3	TRBD1	TGTGCCAGCAGCAGGGAGGGACAGGGGTTCGATACGCAGTATTTT	CASSREGQGFDTQYF
-	TRBV7-9	TRBJ1-2	-	TGTGCCAGCAGGGGGAGCGACTATGGCTACACCTTC	CASRGSDYGYTF
many	TRBV11-3	TRBJ2-3	TRBD2	TGTGCCAGCAGCCGAGGACTAGCTCAATCTACAGATACGCAGTATTTT	CASSRGLAQSTDTQYF
-	TRBV18	TRBJ1-5	-	TGTGCCAGCTCTCCGGTTGATGGGCCCCAGCATTTT	CASSPVDGPQHF
-	TRBV20-1	TRBJ1-3	TRBD1	TGCAGTGCCGAGGGGGCGCCGAAAAACACCATATATTTT	CSAEGAPKNTIYF
few	TRBV28	TRBJ1-5	-	TGTGCCAGTGGGCAGCAGGAGCCCCAGCATTTT	CASGQQEPQHF
many	TRBV7-3	TRBJ2-1	TRBD2	TGTGCCAGCAGCCTTAGCGGGGGGGCCTATGAGCAGTTCTTC	CASSLSGGAYEQFF
many	TRBV7-2	TRBJ2-3	TRBD2	TGTGCCAGCAGCGAAACCGGGACTAGCGGGGCAGATACGCAGTATTTT	CASSETGTSGADTQYF
few	TRBV12-3/TRBV12-4	TRBJ1-5	-	TGTGCCAGCAAAGGGGCTGATCAGCCCCAGCATTTT	CASKGADQPQHF
many	TRBV7-2	TRBJ2-7	TRBD2	TGTGCCAGCGGCGGGGGGGCCCCGGCCGAGCAGTACTTC	CASGGGAPAEQYF
many	TRBV12-3/TRBV12-4	TRBJ2-1	-	TGTGCCAGCAGTTTAGCGGGGGAGTACAATGAGCAGTTCTTC	CASSLAGEYNEQFF
few	TRBV20-1	TRBJ2-5	TRBD2	TGCAGTGCTTATCCTCGCCATTTCTTTAGCGGGGGACAGGAGACCCAGTACTTC	CSAYPRHFFSGGQETQYF
-	TRBV10-3	TRBJ1-3	-	TGTGCCACGATACCGGTACGCAACAGGAACGCCATATATTTT	CATIPVRNRNAIYF
-	TRBV28	TRBJ1-2	TRBD1	TGTGCCAGCTGCCCTTTGGGACAGGGGACCATTAAGGGCTACACCTTC	CASCPLGQGTIKGYTF
-	TRBV5-6	TRBJ1-1	-	TGTGCCAGCAGCTTCGTTGGAGGCGGGGGAACTGAAGCTTTCTTT	CASSFVGGGGTEAFF
few	TRBV18	TRBJ1-1	-	TGTGCCAGCTCACCGGCGGGGGGGACTGAAGCTTTCTTT	CASSPAGGTEAFF
many	TRBV7-9	TRBJ2-1	-	TGTGCCAGCAGCCACCGGGACATTAATTACAATGAGCAGTTCTTC	CASSHRDINYNEQFF
few	TRBV7-9	TRBJ1-1	-	TGTGCCAGCAGCCTACAGTATGAAGCTTTCTTT	CASSLQYEAFF
many	TRBV7-2	TRBJ1-6	-	TGTGCCAGCAGCGCCCGAGTGGGCGCGGGTAATTCACCCCTCCACTTT	CASSARVGAGNSPLHF
-	TRBV11-1	TRBJ1-1	-	TGTGCCAGCAGCAGATATAGCGGGGACACTGAAGCTTTCTTT	CASSRYSGDTEAFF
many	TRBV12-3/TRBV12-4	TRBJ2-5	-	TGTGCCAGCAGTTTGAGGCAAGAGACCCAGTACTTC	CASSLRQETQYF
few	TRBV2	TRBJ2-7	-	TGTGCCAGCAGTTCCCCGCCCGGAGGACGTTACGAGCAGTACTTC	CASSSPPGGRYEQYF
-	TRBV5-4	TRBJ1-1	TRBD1	TGTGCCAGCAGCCGCCCCGGGACAGAGAACACTGAAGCTTTCTTT	CASSRPGTENTEAFF
-	TRBV25-1	TRBJ1-6	-	TGTGCCAGCAGTGATTTCTATAATTCACCCCTCCACTTT	CASSDFYNSPLHF
-	TRBV7-2	TRBJ2-5	TRBD2	TGTGCCAGCAGCCAACGAGCGGGGGGGCAGGAGACCCAGTACTTC	CASSQRAGGQETQYF
few	TRBV6-2/TRBV6-3	TRBJ2-2	-	TGTGCCAGCCGCCGTGGGTACAATTTGCGCACCGGGGAGCTGTTTTTT	CASRRGYNLRTGELFF
medium-sized	TRBV7-2	TRBJ1-1	-	TGTGCCAGCAGCCTTTTAATCCCGAACACTGAAGCTTTCTTT	CASSLLIPNTEAFF
-	TRBV7-2	TRBJ1-2	-	TGTGCCAGCAGCTTTGCAGATGGCTACACCTTC	CASSFADGYTF
-	TRBV27	TRBJ1-2	-	TGTGCCAGCAGACAGGGAGCAGGCGGCTACACCTTC	CASRQGAGGYTF
few	TRBV29-1	TRBJ2-3	-	TGCAGCGTTGAGGAGGTTTCCGATACGCAGTATTTT	CSVEEVSDTQYF
-	TRBV5-1	TRBJ2-3	-	TGCGCCAGCACCTTGGGACCAGATACGCAGTATTTT	CASTLGPDTQYF
few	TRBV19	TRBJ2-5	-	TGTGCCAGTAGTAGAGCGGTCCAAGAGACCCAGTACTTC	CASSRAVQETQYF
-	TRBV5-4	TRBJ2-5	-	TGTGCCAGCAGCTTGGTTGGGCAAGAGACCCAGTACTTC	CASSLVGQETQYF
many	TRBV7-3	TRBJ2-1	-	TGTGCCAGCAGCTTATATGGGGGGGCAGGTAATGAGCAGTTCTTC	CASSLYGGAGNEQFF
-	TRBV5-6	TRBJ2-5	-	TGTGCCAGCAGCCTTGGTTGGCTAAGGGGAGCCCAAGAGACCCAGTACTTC	CASSLGWLRGAQETQYF
few	TRBV4-2	TRBJ2-3	-	TGTGCCAGCAGCCGGGTCATGACAGATACGCAGTATTTT	CASSRVMTDTQYF
few	TRBV5-6	TRBJ2-5	TRBD2	TGTGCCAGCAGCTTGGAATCACTAGCGCAGGAGACCCAGTACTTC	CASSLESLAQETQYF
-	TRBV14	TRBJ1-1	-	TGTGCCAGCAGCCAAGATCAGGGTGGTGCTTATACTGAAGCTTTCTTT	CASSQDQGGAYTEAFF